What follows are 17 T cell receptor beta chains derived from one specimen sequenced in a study of T cell responses to AZD1222 COVID-19 vaccine. TCRdb's copy holds only in-frame clones and misses some; the assay was immunoSEQ multiplex PCR. The profile shows over 150,000 clones, approximately 94% of them singletons. Sequenced material: peripheral blood, taken 28 days after the second AZD1222 dose. Receptors were obtained from an adult who received the AZD1222 COVID-19 vaccine.

The V gene is TRBV7-6, the J gene TRBJ2-2; 9 bases are shared with TRBD1. The CDR3 covers 15 residues. CDR1 is SGHVS, CDR2 FNYEAQ, per germline. J gave up 5 bases and V 4 bases, and 5 bases lay outside the gene matches. This CDR3 is CASSSGTGWTGELFF. CDR3 sequence (DNA): TGTGCCAGCAGCTCCGGGACAGGGTGGACCGGGGAGCTGTTTTTT.

This chain links TRBV28 with TRBJ1-5; D may be TRBD1 (5 bases). The CDR3 has 15 amino acids. The ends were cut back, 5 bases at V and 3 bases at J, with 14 bases in the middle. CDR1 is MDHEN, CDR2 SYDVKM, per germline. The DNA of the CDR3 is TGTGCCAGCAGTCCCTGGGGGGTCAACAATCAGCCCCAGCATTTT. Amino acids: CASSPWGVNNQPQHF.

The genes are TRBV10-1 and TRBJ2-2, with D uncertain. This CDR3 comprises 14 residues. The germline V gene encodes CDR1 WNHNN and CDR2 SYGVQD (reference sequence). V gave up 2 bases and J gave up 2 bases, with 6 bases separating them. CDR3 sequence: CASSEALNTGELFF. In DNA form, the CDR3 reads TGCGCCAGCAGTGAGGCCCTAAACACCGGGGAGCTGTTTTTT.

This chain links TRBV11-1 with TRBJ2-5; 7 bases are shared with TRBD1. V lost 1 base to trimming and J lost 5 bases; unmatched junction nucleotides: 4. CDR1 and CDR2 (germline): SGHAT, FQDESV (reference sequence). The CDR3 totals 14 residues. CDR3 amino acids: CASSLVQGDETQYF. In nucleotides, the CDR3 is TGTGCCAGCAGCTTAGTGCAGGGGGATGAGACCCAGTACTTC.

This chain connects TRBV2 to TRBJ1-1; D is unresolved. The CDR3 consists of 13 residues. CDR1 and CDR2 (germline): SNHLY, FYNNEI. V dropped 2 bases and J dropped 2 bases, with 6 bases sitting between them. This chain's CDR3 is CASSESPNTEAFF. In nucleotides, the CDR3 is TGTGCCAGCAGTGAAAGCCCTAACACTGAAGCTTTCTTT.

This chain uses TRBV7-2 with TRBJ1-1; 7 nucleotides align to TRBD1. The CDR3 length is 15 residues. Trimming took 5 bases from V and 3 from J; bases not matched to a gene: 9. Germline V gives CDR1 SGHTA, CDR2 FQGNSA. The CDR3 is CASSPQTGLDTEAFF. The CDR3 DNA reads TGTGCCAGCAGCCCTCAGACAGGGCTTGACACTGAAGCTTTCTTT.

V is TRBV7-9 and J is TRBJ1-3; D is unresolved. CDR1 SEHNR and CDR2 FQNEAQ come from the germline V gene (reference sequence). The CDR3 is made up of 12 amino acids. Trimming cost V 5 bases and J 2 bases, with 4 bases left between them. For the CDR3, the DNA is TGTGCCAGCAGCCTGACTGGAAACACCATATATTTT. It encodes CASSLTGNTIYF.

The chain uses TRBV7-3 and TRBJ2-3, with TRBD1 matching over 8 bases. CDR1 is SGHTA and CDR2 is FQGTGA in the germline V gene. With 4 bases clipped from V and 8 bases from J, the junction kept 11 bases outside the gene matches. The CDR3 is made up of 15 amino acids. CDR3 bases: TGTGCCAGCAGCTCCGGGACAGGTGTTGGGTTTACGCAGTATTTT. This sequence encodes CASSSGTGVGFTQYF.

The V gene is TRBV2, the J gene TRBJ1-5; possible D gene TRBD1, 6 bases. Germline values: CDR1 SNHLY, CDR2 FYNNEI. This CDR3 contains 13 residues. The V end was cut by 4 bases, the J end by 5 bases, with 9 bases between. CDR3 amino acids: CASSGQGYQPQHF. The CDR3, as DNA: TGTGCCAGCAGTGGGCAGGGGTATCAGCCCCAGCATTTT.

CDR3 DNA sequence: TGTGCCAGCAGCTTGGGGACAGGGGGGAATGAGCAGTTCTTC. This gives the protein CASSLGTGGNEQFF. This chain links TRBV7-3 with TRBJ2-1; 11 bases match TRBD1. CDR1 is SGHTA and CDR2 is FQGTGA in the germline V gene. After removal of 3 bases from V and 7 bases from J, the junction contained 2 bases not matched to a gene. This CDR3 spans 14 amino acids.

The V call is TRBV7-3, the J call TRBJ2-7; 8 nucleotides align to TRBD1. Trimming cost V 5 bases and J 3 bases; bases outside gene matches: 6. From germline, CDR1 is SGHTA and CDR2 FQGTGA. CDR3 length: 14 residues. For the CDR3, the DNA is TGTGCCAGCAGCCCAAAAGGACAGGGCTACGAGCAGTACTTC. Translating gives CASSPKGQGYEQYF.

The chain recombines TRBV19 with TRBJ1-1; TRBD1 aligns across 7 bases. V trimming: 3 bases; J trimming: 2 bases; junction bases outside the gene matches: 6. Germline CDR1 and CDR2: LNHDA and SQIVND (reference sequence). The CDR3 is made up of 15 amino acids. In nucleotides, the CDR3 is TGTGCCAGTAGTATGACAGGGTCAGGCAACACTGAAGCTTTCTTT. Translation: CASSMTGSGNTEAFF.

The chain employs TRBV11-3 and TRBJ2-3, with D unclear. Germline V gene lookup returns CDR1 SGHNT and CDR2 YENEEA. This CDR3 is 15 amino acids long. With 5 bases removed from V and 0 bases from J, the gap between germline ends came to 12 bases. The CDR3 sequence is CASSATTVSTDTQYF. The CDR3 DNA reads as TGTGCCAGCAGCGCCACTACCGTGAGCACAGATACGCAGTATTTT.

A single count supports this clone. This chain uses TRBV18 with TRBJ1-1; D is unresolved. From germline, CDR1 is KGHSH and CDR2 LQKENI. V was trimmed by 6 bases and J by 2 bases, leaving 19 bases between them. The CDR3 sequence is 16 residues long. Here the CDR3 DNA reads TGTGCCAGCTCCCGAACTAGAAGGCTACAAAACACTGAAGCTTTCTTT. It yields the protein CASSRTRRLQNTEAFF.

The rearrangement joins TRBV30 to TRBJ1-4; D uncertain. The CDR3 has 13 amino acids. V was trimmed by 0 bases and J by 1 base, leaving 3 bases between them. Germline-derived CDR1 and CDR2 are GTSNPN and SVGIG (reference sequence). The CDR3 here is CAWSVGTNEKLFF. The CDR3 DNA sequence: TGTGCCTGGAGTGTTGGAACTAATGAAAAACTGTTTTTT.

This chain links TRBV28 with TRBJ1-2; D gene uncertain. The V and J ends lost 4 bases and 4 bases respectively, with 7 bases between them. The V gene's germline CDR1 is MDHEN and CDR2 SYDVKM. The CDR3 has 12 amino acids. The CDR3 region has the DNA TGTGCCAGCAGTTCGTGGAGCTATGGCTACACCTTC. It encodes CASSSWSYGYTF.

V gene TRBV5-1 combines with J gene TRBJ2-5, with D possibly being TRBD1 or TRBD2 (5 bases each). V dropped 4 bases and J dropped 5 bases, with 15 bases sitting between them. CDR1 is SGHRS and CDR2 is YFSETQ in the germline V gene. The CDR3 runs 14 residues. The CDR3 sequence: CASSPNGAGETQYF. In DNA, the CDR3 is TGCGCCAGCAGCCCGAACGGGGCTGGGGAGACCCAGTACTTC.